This T cell receptor beta chain was observed in a study of response to subunit inactivated influenza vaccine. Notes on the study in general: Each seasonal influenza vaccination, the authors suggested, recruits few new T cells.

A remark on this clonotype: Its antigen is undetermined.

TCRdb processed the RT-PCR reads anew with MiXCR; each CDR3 protein has one entry. The table has over 800,000 distinct CDR3 sequences, 21% seen once. The clonotype was recovered from a man between 45 and 60 years old who received an inactivated influenza vaccine. The sample here was PBMCs from blood, taken around 5 days after vaccination.

CDR3 in amino acids: CSARGPANQPQHF. CDR3 in DNA: TGCAGTGCTAGGGGCCCGGCGAATCAGCCCCAGCATTTT. V gene TRBV20-1 combines with J gene TRBJ1-5, with unresolved D. The V gene's germline CDR1 is DFQATT and CDR2 SNEGSKA (reference sequence). The CDR3 is 13 residues long. The ends were cut back, 3 bases at V and 4 bases at J, with 10 bases in the middle.